A single sample is the source of the 8 T cell receptor beta chains below, sequenced in a study of blood T cell dynamics during melanoma immunotherapy (TCRdb year 2020). The method was the immunoSEQ multiplex PCR assay. Held by TCRdb, this immuneACCESS table contains in-frame sequences only and omits some clones. Under half of the omission traces to an unresolved V gene where checked; the cause of the rest is unknown. For this sample there are 4,500 to 6,000 clones; approximately 83% appear just once. The ten largest clones add up to around 31% of the sample. The label giving this sample's time point can be read as: pre-treatment baseline. The source was blood, collected from a patient treated with checkpoint blockade. All receptors come from a human donor with melanoma.

V gene TRBV7-9 combines with J gene TRBJ2-1; the match to TRBD1 covers 7 bases. The CDR3 is made up of 15 amino acids. Germline CDR1 reads SEHNR; CDR2 reads FQNEAQ (reference sequence). V trimming: 5 bases; J trimming: 6 bases; junction bases outside the gene matches: 10. The DNA for the CDR3 is TGTGCCAGCAGCCCCCGCGACAGGGACCTCAATGAGCAGTTCTTC. It codes for CASSPRDRDLNEQFF. Full variable domain (rest looked up from reference TRBV7-9 and TRBJ2-1): DTGVSQNPRHKITKRGQNVTFRCDPISEHNRLYWYRQTLGQGPEFLTYFQNEAQLEKSRLLSDRFSAERPKGSFSTLEIQRTEQGDSAMYLCASSPRDRDLNEQFFGPGTRLTVL.

This CDR3 is CASTRSSGSNEQFF. The CDR3, as DNA: TGCGCCAGCACCAGGAGTAGCGGGAGTAATGAGCAGTTCTTC. V is TRBV5-1 and J is TRBJ2-1; 9 bases fit TRBD2. V lost 6 bases, J lost 7 bases, and 8 bases stayed unmatched. Germline V CDR1 and CDR2: SGHRS, YFSETQ. The CDR3 is made up of 14 amino acids.

The V and J genes are TRBV6-1 and TRBJ2-5; 8 bases align to TRBD1. The CDR3 extends over 15 amino acids. The V gene end was trimmed by 7 bases and the J gene end by 4 bases; junction bases not matched to a gene: 11. In germline, CDR1 is MNHNS, CDR2 SASEGT. The CDR3 spells CASTFPGQVGETQYF. CDR3 coding DNA: TGTGCCAGCACCTTCCCGGGACAGGTTGGAGAGACCCAGTACTTC.

This clone was recorded a few times. The rearrangement links TRBV5-7 to TRBJ1-5, with 8 positions matching TRBD1. TRBV5-7 is designated an ORF whose function remains uncertain. The CDR3 loop spans 14 amino acids. Losses at the gene ends were 5 bases for V and 5 bases for J; bases not matched to a gene: 6. The CDR3 DNA reads as TGTGCCAGCAGGGACGGGACAGGCTATCAGCCCCAGCATTTT. Its translation: CASRDGTGYQPQHF.

The rearrangement links TRBV20-1 to TRBJ2-5; D call uncertain. Per germline, CDR1 DFQATT and CDR2 SNEGSKA (reference sequence). The CDR3 spans 11 residues. V was clipped by 3 bases and J by 0 bases, with 2 bases between them. The CDR3 nucleotides are TGCAGTGCTAGCCACCAAGAGACCCAGTACTTC. It encodes CSASHQETQYF.

This clone occurred a few times. The V call is TRBV27, the J call TRBJ1-2; 12 bases agree with TRBD1. V gave up 10 bases and J gave up 5 bases; unmatched junction bases: 17. Germline CDR1 is MNHEY and CDR2 is SMNVEV (reference sequence). The CDR3 loop spans 17 amino acids. The CDR3 loop is CATNLPRDRGRGYGYTF. The DNA for the CDR3 is TGTGCCACCAACCTCCCCCGGGACAGGGGGCGAGGGTATGGCTACACCTTC.

This clone was seen a few times. The J gene is TRBJ1-5, the V gene TRBV19, with a weak D call TRBD1 (5 bases). Between the trimmed V and J ends, which lost 3 bases and 13 bases, there was a span of 10 bases. The CDR3 totals 11 residues. Germline-derived CDR1 and CDR2 are LNHDA and SQIVND (reference sequence). CDR3 residues: CASSMGTVQHF. CDR3 DNA: TGTGCCAGTAGTATGGGGACTGTGCAGCATTTT. Full variable domain (missing parts from reference TRBV19 and TRBJ1-5): DGGITQSPKYLFRKEGQNVTLSCEQNLNHDAMYWYRQDPGQGLRLIYYSQIVNDFQKGDIAEGYSVSREKKESFPLTVTSAQKNPTAFYLCASSMGTVQHFGDGTRLSIL.

The rearrangement uses TRBV6-5 and TRBJ2-7; TRBD2 agrees at 11 bases. The junction had 7 bases not matched to a gene; V was cut back by 6 bases and J by 3 bases. Germline CDR1 is MNHEY and CDR2 is SVGAGI. This CDR3 is 15 amino acids long. This CDR3 is CASSRPGLAVYEQYF. In DNA form, the CDR3 reads TGTGCCAGCAGCCGGCCGGGACTAGCGGTCTACGAGCAGTACTTC.